These 27 T cell receptor beta chains were sequenced from one sample in a study of blood T cell repertoires in COVID-19. Sequencing used immunoSEQ multiplex PCR; TCRdb keeps in-frame clones, though not all of them. The table lists about 220,000 clones, roughly 75% of them singletons. The sequencing sample was made of peripheral blood. The source of these receptors is a woman between 70 and 85 years old with acute or convalescent COVID-19.

This clone was seen once. The rearrangement uses TRBV18 and TRBJ1-6; D gene uncertain. CDR1 and CDR2 from the germline V gene are KGHSH and LQKENI. V lost 2 bases and J 7 bases, leaving 18 bases between the germline ends. This CDR3 is 17 amino acids long. CDR3 in amino acids: CASSPGGGPTMNSPLHF. As DNA, the CDR3 is TGTGCCAGCTCACCAGGAGGAGGGCCGACAATGAATTCACCCCTCCACTTT.

This chain uses TRBV3-1 (or the pseudogene TRBV3-2) with TRBJ2-7; D gene uncertain. V was cut by 1 base and J by 7 bases, with 11 bases left in between. Looked up from germline, CDR1 is LGHDT and CDR2 is YNNKEL (reference sequence). This CDR3 spans 13 amino acids. Written as DNA, the CDR3 is TGTGCCAGCAGCCAAGGTATCGTGAGGGAGCAGTACGTC. It encodes CASSQGIVREQYV.

The V and J genes are TRBV28 and TRBJ1-3; 9 bases match TRBD1. The germline V gene encodes CDR1 MDHEN and CDR2 SYDVKM. The junction had 2 bases not matched to a gene; V was cut back by 2 bases and J by 3 bases. There are 15 residues in the CDR3. CDR3 DNA: TGTGCCAGCAGTTTAGGGGGACAGGGTGGAAACACCATATATTTT. It yields the protein CASSLGGQGGNTIYF.

V usage is TRBV5-1 and J usage is TRBJ2-1; TRBD2 aligns across 8 bases. V shed 4 bases and J 7 bases; nucleotides not matched to a gene: 7. The CDR3 length is 14 residues. Germline V gene lookup returns CDR1 SGHRS and CDR2 YFSETQ. This CDR3 is CASSEWTSQNEQFF. The CDR3 nucleotides are TGCGCCAGCAGCGAATGGACTAGCCAGAATGAGCAGTTCTTC.

The gene calls are TRBV6-5 and TRBJ1-2; no firm D call. There are 14 residues in the CDR3. Per germline, CDR1 MNHEY and CDR2 SVGAGI. The ends were cut back, 6 bases at V and 7 bases at J, with 18 bases in the middle. The CDR3 sequence: CASSPKTWPPGYTF. CDR3 in DNA: TGTGCCAGCAGCCCCAAAACCTGGCCCCCTGGCTACACCTTC.

The chain is built from TRBV9 and TRBJ2-5; a possible D gene is TRBD2 (5 bases). Per the germline V gene, CDR1 is SGDLS and CDR2 is YYNGEE. This CDR3 is built from 13 residues. Trimming pared 3 bases from V and 2 bases from J, leaving 8 bases between. CDR3 DNA sequence: TGTGCCAGCAGCGGGGGAGCTCAAGAGACCCAGTACTTC. It specifies CASSGGAQETQYF. The full variable domain, in which reference TRBV9 and TRBJ2-5 provide the parts outside the CDR3, is DSGVTQTPKHLITATGQRVTLRCSPRSGDLSVYWYQQSLDQGLQFLIQYYNGEERAKGNILERFSAQQFPDLHSELNLSSLELGDSALYFCASSGGAQETQYFGPGTRLLVL.

CDR3 nucleotide sequence: TGCAGCGATATCCCACAGAGCACAGATACGCAGTATTTT. Its translation: CSDIPQSTDTQYF. This rearrangement joins TRBV29-1 to TRBJ2-3; D is ambiguous. The V gene's germline CDR1 is SQVTM and CDR2 ANQGSEA. The CDR3 has 13 residues. Trimming cost V 7 bases and J 0 bases, with 11 bases left between them.

This clone was counted only a few times. V is TRBV3-1 (or the pseudogene TRBV3-2) and J is TRBJ2-5; TRBD2 matches 8 bases. V lost 5 bases, J lost 2 bases, and 4 bases stayed unmatched. The CDR3 sequence is 14 residues long. CDR1 is LGHDT, CDR2 YNNKEL, per germline (reference sequence). The CDR3 coding sequence is TGTGCCAGCAGCTCAAGCGGGGGACAAGAGACCCAGTACTTC. Translated: CASSSSGGQETQYF.

CDR3 sequence reads: CASSAQLAARTGNTIYF. CDR3 nucleotides: TGTGCCAGCAGCGCACAACTGGCCGCTAGGACTGGAAACACCATATATTTT. This chain connects TRBV7-8 to TRBJ1-3; D unclear. Germline-derived CDR1 and CDR2 are SGHVS and FQNEAQ. This CDR3 is built from 17 residues. The V end was cut by 5 bases, the J end by 2 bases, with 19 bases between.

V is TRBV10-3 and J is TRBJ1-2; 9 positions match TRBD1. This CDR3 is built from 14 residues. Per the germline V gene, CDR1 is ENHRY and CDR2 is SYGVKD. J lost 5 bases, V lost 6 bases, and 7 bases had no gene match. This chain's CDR3 is CAISPIGTGYGYTF. For the CDR3, the DNA is TGTGCCATCAGCCCGATAGGGACAGGGTATGGCTACACCTTC.

The V gene is TRBV11-2, the J gene TRBJ2-7; D is perhaps TRBD2 (5 bases). Germline V lookup: CDR1 SGHAT, CDR2 FQNNGV. The V end was cut by 1 base, the J end by 7 bases, with 14 bases between. The CDR3 covers 14 residues. CDR3 amino acids: CASSLALDGVEQYF. The CDR3 region has the DNA TGTGCCAGCAGCTTAGCTTTGGACGGGGTGGAGCAGTACTTC.

V is TRBV10-3 and J is TRBJ1-6; perhaps TRBD1 as D (5 bases). Germline CDR1 is ENHRY and CDR2 is SYGVKD. V was clipped by 0 bases and J by 5 bases, with 8 bases between them. The CDR3 covers 15 residues. The CDR3: CAISESRGHNSPLHF. The CDR3 DNA sequence: TGTGCCATCAGTGAGTCTAGGGGCCATAATTCACCCCTCCACTTT.

This rearrangement joins TRBV25-1 to TRBJ1-3, with 7 bases identical to TRBD1. The CDR3 consists of 14 residues. V lost 6 bases, J lost 9 bases, and 11 bases stayed unmatched. Germline CDR1 is MGHDK and CDR2 is SYGVNS. For the CDR3, the DNA is TGTGCCAGCAGGGGGACAGTGTCTGGGAGCACCATATATTTT. It codes for CASRGTVSGSTIYF.

The chain carries TRBV10-3 and TRBJ2-5; a weak D match, TRBD2 (6 bases). Trimming left V 4 bases short and J 5 bases short, with 14 bases between. Germline assignment: CDR1 ENHRY and CDR2 SYGVKD. The CDR3 spans 14 residues. The CDR3: CAISGAGSSETQYF. The CDR3 DNA follows: TGTGCCATCAGTGGTGCGGGGTCCTCGGAGACCCAGTACTTC.

This chain uses TRBV12-3 or TRBV12-4 with TRBJ1-2; no clear D. The V gene lost 6 bases and the J gene lost 5 bases, with 13 bases spanning the gap. The length of the CDR3 is 13 residues. This CDR3 reads CASREEEGYGYTF. The DNA for the CDR3 is TGTGCCAGCAGGGAAGAGGAGGGATATGGCTACACCTTC.

As regards this clone: Other DNA variants within this sample encode the same CDR3. The gene calls are TRBV6-5 and TRBJ2-5; no reliable D call. The CDR3 is made up of 11 amino acids. Germline V lookup: CDR1 MNHEY, CDR2 SVGAGI. V was cut by 6 bases and J by 5 bases, with 7 bases left in between. CDR3 bases: TGTGCCAGCAGCCGAGAGGAGACCCAGTACTTC. This gives the protein CASSREETQYF.

This rearrangement joins TRBV2 to TRBJ2-1; 8 bases align to TRBD1. The CDR3 has 16 residues. V lost 6 bases, J lost 2 bases, and 9 bases stayed unmatched. Germline V CDR1 and CDR2: SNHLY, FYNNEI. CDR3: CASRESGGAAYNEQFF. CDR3 coding DNA: TGTGCCAGCAGAGAATCAGGGGGCGCCGCCTACAATGAGCAGTTCTTC.

The gene calls are TRBV7-9 and TRBJ2-2; D remains ambiguous. Trimming left V 4 bases short and J 5 bases short, with 11 bases between. CDR3 length equals 14 residues. Germline assignment: CDR1 SEHNR and CDR2 FQNEAQ (reference sequence). The CDR3 nucleotides are TGTGCCAGCAGCTATTACACGACAACCGGGGAGCTGTTTTTT. This sequence encodes CASSYYTTTGELFF.

This chain joins TRBV15 and TRBJ2-7, with 9 nucleotides matching TRBD1. Germline assignment: CDR1 LNHNV and CDR2 YYDKDF (reference sequence). V shed 5 bases and J 6 bases; nucleotides not matched to a gene: 5. The length of the CDR3 is 13 residues. The CDR3 here is CATSRDRDFEQYF. Written as DNA, the CDR3 is TGTGCCACCAGCCGGGACAGGGATTTCGAGCAGTACTTC.

The rearrangement uses TRBV9 and TRBJ2-3; possible D gene TRBD1, 6 bases. V was clipped by 0 bases and J by 1 base, with 9 bases between them. The CDR3 covers 15 residues. CDR1 is SGDLS, CDR2 YYNGEE, per germline. CDR3 in DNA: TGTGCCAGCAGCGTAGTATCAGGGGGCACAGATACGCAGTATTTT. As protein: CASSVVSGGTDTQYF. Combining the CDR3 with reference TRBV9 and TRBJ2-3 gives the whole variable domain DSGVTQTPKHLITATGQRVTLRCSPRSGDLSVYWYQQSLDQGLQFLIQYYNGEERAKGNILERFSAQQFPDLHSELNLSSLELGDSALYFCASSVVSGGTDTQYFGPGTRLTVL.

This clone is a singleton in its sample. The J gene is TRBJ2-5, the V gene TRBV10-1; 8 nucleotides agree with TRBD1. The CDR3 runs 14 residues. V gave up 3 bases and J gave up 2 bases; unmatched junction bases: 2. Looked up from germline, CDR1 is WNHNN and CDR2 is SYGVQD (reference sequence). The DNA of the CDR3 is TGCGCCAGCAGTGACACAGGGGGTCAAGAGACCCAGTACTTC. Protein: CASSDTGGQETQYF.

V usage is TRBV12-3 or TRBV12-4 and J usage is TRBJ2-7; D is possibly TRBD2 (6 bases). The ends were cut back, 1 base at V and 6 bases at J, with 10 bases in the middle. The CDR3 has 13 amino acids. The CDR3 nucleotides read TGTGCCAGCAGTTTAGTTCCCGGGGGCGAGCAGTACTTC. Its protein product is CASSLVPGGEQYF.

The gene calls are TRBV6-6 and TRBJ2-5; 10 bases align to TRBD2. In germline, CDR1 is MNHNY, CDR2 SVGAGI (reference sequence). J was trimmed by 3 bases and V by 0 bases; bases with no gene match: 4. CDR3 length equals 16 residues. The CDR3 sequence: CASSYSFSGGKETQYF. CDR3 nucleotide sequence: TGTGCCAGCAGTTACTCTTTTAGCGGGGGGAAAGAGACCCAGTACTTC.

This rearrangement joins TRBV5-1 to TRBJ1-1; 8 bases agree with TRBD1. V gave up 3 bases and J gave up 4 bases; unmatched junction bases: 8. The CDR3 covers 15 residues. Germline V CDR1 and CDR2: SGHRS, YFSETQ. CDR3 in amino acids: CASSYLTGASTEAFF. CDR3 nucleotides: TGCGCCAGCAGCTACCTGACAGGGGCGAGCACTGAAGCTTTCTTT.

This clone was detected only once. This sequence joins TRBV9 and TRBJ1-3, with a possible D match to TRBD1 (5 bases). Germline-derived CDR1 and CDR2 are SGDLS and YYNGEE. The CDR3 length is 16 residues. With 3 bases removed from V and 3 bases from J, the gap between germline ends came to 16 bases. Here the CDR3 reads CASSEATDALGNTIYF. The CDR3 DNA reads TGTGCCAGCAGCGAAGCGACAGATGCACTTGGAAACACCATATATTTT.

The CDR3 spells CASSFSGNEQFF. The CDR3 region has the DNA TGTGCCAGCAGCTTCAGCGGGAATGAGCAGTTCTTC. This chain connects TRBV11-1 to TRBJ2-1; TRBD2 is a possible D gene (6 bases). Trimming pared 3 bases from V and 7 bases from J, leaving 7 bases between. The CDR3 consists of 12 residues. Per germline, CDR1 SGHAT and CDR2 FQDESV (reference sequence).

This CDR3 is CASSIGGWAYSNQPQHF. As DNA, the CDR3 is TGTGCCAGTAGTATAGGGGGCTGGGCTTATAGCAATCAGCCCCAGCATTTT. V gene TRBV19 combines with J gene TRBJ1-5; the D gene is possibly TRBD1 (5 bases). CDR1 and CDR2 (germline): LNHDA, SQIVND (reference sequence). This CDR3 contains 17 residues. Trimming removed 1 base at V and 0 bases at J, with 13 bases between.